The rows below give T cell receptor beta chains drawn from one sample of a study of OX40 agonist ivuxolimab in advanced cancers. Repertoires were generated with immunoSEQ multiplex PCR, while TCRdb's copy carries only in-frame clones and drops some. The sample lists over 60,000 clones, about 85% occurring once. The sample in question was CD4+ or CD8+ T cells sorted from blood, obtained in a trial of the OX40 agonist ivuxolimab. Receptors originate from an adult with an advanced solid tumor such as melanoma, head and neck, liver or kidney cancer. CDR3s include the opening cysteine and the closing phenylalanine or tryptophan. The order of the fields is D gene, J gene, clone size, V gene, CDR3 protein, CDR3 DNA. The D gene is left open where the match is weak. Clone sizes are given selectively: once, few, many, or a class where the clone is expanded.

- TRBJ2-1 - TRBV7-7 CASSLDAVNEQFF TGTGCTAGCAGCCTCGACGCCGTCAATGAGCAGTTCTTC
TRBD1 TRBJ2-3 - TRBV7-6 CASSLQDRSTDTQYF TGTGCCAGCAGCTTACAGGACAGGAGCACAGATACGCAGTATTTT
TRBD2 TRBJ2-5 - TRBV2 CASSGTSGEETQYF TGTGCCAGCAGTGGGACTAGCGGGGAAGAGACCCAGTACTTC
- TRBJ1-2 - TRBV6-1 CASWGQLWGGGYTF TGTGCCAGTTGGGGGCAGCTCTGGGGAGGTGGCTACACCTTC
TRBD2 TRBJ2-3 - TRBV5-1 CASSWEGRSRGTDTQYF TGCGCCAGCAGCTGGGAGGGTAGGAGTCGGGGCACAGATACGCAGTATTTT
- TRBJ1-6 - TRBV7-6 CASSLYNSPLHF TGTGCCAGCAGCTTATATAATTCACCCCTCCACTTT
- TRBJ2-5 - TRBV11-2 CASTVTGTPKGETQYF TGTGCCAGCACCGTTACCGGGACTCCGAAGGGTGAGACCCAGTACTTC
- TRBJ1-1 - TRBV6-5 CASRGTRNTEAFF TGTGCCAGCAGGGGGACACGGAACACTGAAGCTTTCTTT
TRBD2 TRBJ2-2 once TRBV4-1 CASRTPASGAGELFF TGCGCCAGCCGCACCCCGGCTAGCGGGGCCGGGGAGCTGTTTTTT
- TRBJ1-5 - TRBV18 CASRGGRNQPQHF TGTGCCAGCCGTGGGGGTAGGAATCAGCCCCAGCATTTT
- TRBJ1-3 - TRBV7-2 CASSSGSGNTIYF TGTGCCAGCAGCTCAGGATCTGGAAACACCATATATTTT
- TRBJ1-6 - TRBV6-6 CATGTGNDNSPLHF TGTGCCACCGGAACAGGAAATGATAATTCACCCCTCCACTTT
TRBD1 TRBJ2-7 once TRBV19 CASRRGTGGYEQYF TGTGCCAGTAGGCGCGGGACAGGGGGCTACGAGCAGTACTTC
TRBD1 TRBJ1-1 - TRBV4-3 CASSQDSGQGAVNTEAFF TGCGCCAGCAGCCAAGATTCAGGACAGGGGGCGGTGAACACTGAAGCTTTCTTT
TRBD1 TRBJ2-3 few TRBV19 CASSTTGGTDTQYF TGTGCCAGTAGTACCACAGGGGGCACAGATACGCAGTATTTT
TRBD2 TRBJ2-7 - TRBV11-2 CASSFRAVAGGTYEQYF TGTGCCAGCAGCTTTCGGGCCGTAGCGGGGGGAACCTACGAGCAGTACTTC
TRBD1 TRBJ2-7 - TRBV4-3 CASSHYRDSSYEQYF TGCGCCAGCAGCCACTACCGGGACAGCTCCTACGAGCAGTACTTC
- TRBJ2-1 - TRBV27 CASTLRGLSYNEQFF TGTGCCAGCACCCTCCGGGGCTTGTCCTACAATGAGCAGTTCTTC
TRBD1 TRBJ1-2 once TRBV30 CAQGQGDYGYTF TGTGCCCAGGGACAGGGGGACTATGGCTACACCTTC
- TRBJ1-1 once TRBV7-2 CASSRNQGNTEAFF TGTGCCAGCAGCAGGAACCAGGGGAACACTGAAGCTTTCTTT
- TRBJ1-5 - TRBV30 CAWAGQLGQPQHF TGTGCCTGGGCGGGGCAGCTCGGGCAGCCCCAGCATTTT
- TRBJ1-5 - TRBV7-7 CAPNRGGNQPQHF TGTGCCCCCAACCGGGGGGGCAATCAGCCCCAGCATTTT
- TRBJ1-2 - TRBV6-6 CASSYPLGGSYGYTF TGTGCCAGCAGTTACCCTCTTGGGGGCAGCTATGGCTACACCTTC
TRBD1 TRBJ1-1 once TRBV18 CASSRNRGNTEAFF TGTGCCAGCTCGCGAAACAGGGGGAACACTGAAGCTTTCTTT